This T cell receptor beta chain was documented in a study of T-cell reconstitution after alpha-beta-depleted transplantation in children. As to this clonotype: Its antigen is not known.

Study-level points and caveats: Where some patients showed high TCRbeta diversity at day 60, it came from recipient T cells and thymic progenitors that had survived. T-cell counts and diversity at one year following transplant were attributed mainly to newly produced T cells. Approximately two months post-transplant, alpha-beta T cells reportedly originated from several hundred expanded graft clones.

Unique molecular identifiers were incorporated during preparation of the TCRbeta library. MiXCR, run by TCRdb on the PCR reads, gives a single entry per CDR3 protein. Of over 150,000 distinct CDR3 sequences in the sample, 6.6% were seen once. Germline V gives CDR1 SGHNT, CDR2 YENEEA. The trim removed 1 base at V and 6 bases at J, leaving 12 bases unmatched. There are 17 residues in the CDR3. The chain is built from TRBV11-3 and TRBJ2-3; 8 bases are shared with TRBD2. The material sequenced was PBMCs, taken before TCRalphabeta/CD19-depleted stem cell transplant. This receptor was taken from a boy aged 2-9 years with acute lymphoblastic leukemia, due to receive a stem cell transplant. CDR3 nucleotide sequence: TGTGCCAGCAGCTTAGTCGGCGGGAGCGGGAGTTCGGATACGCAGTATTTT. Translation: CASSLVGGSGSSDTQYF.